This T cell receptor beta chain was retrieved from a study of T cell responses to AZD1222 COVID-19 vaccine. Study-wide results and limits: A reported finding is that nearly half of spike-specific TCRs target unmutated variant regions. In a largely white British group with more females than males, clonal diversity was possibly underestimated.

Trimming took 6 bases from V and 3 from J; bases not matched to a gene: 9. This CDR3 spans 16 amino acids. The germline CDR1 and CDR2 sequences are SNHLY and FYNNEI. On this clone: Its antigen is as yet unknown.

Produced via immunoSEQ multiplex PCR; TCRdb's table is partial and in-frame only. This table has about 120,000 clones, about 88% appearing once. This specimen was peripheral blood, taken on day 0 of AZD1222 vaccination. This chain uses TRBV2 with TRBJ1-5; 9 bases fit TRBD1. The receptor was derived from an adult in good health. CDR3 sequence reads: CASREGTGSPNQPQHF. CDR3 nucleotide sequence: TGTGCCAGCAGGGAGGGGACAGGGTCTCCCAATCAGCCCCAGCATTTT.